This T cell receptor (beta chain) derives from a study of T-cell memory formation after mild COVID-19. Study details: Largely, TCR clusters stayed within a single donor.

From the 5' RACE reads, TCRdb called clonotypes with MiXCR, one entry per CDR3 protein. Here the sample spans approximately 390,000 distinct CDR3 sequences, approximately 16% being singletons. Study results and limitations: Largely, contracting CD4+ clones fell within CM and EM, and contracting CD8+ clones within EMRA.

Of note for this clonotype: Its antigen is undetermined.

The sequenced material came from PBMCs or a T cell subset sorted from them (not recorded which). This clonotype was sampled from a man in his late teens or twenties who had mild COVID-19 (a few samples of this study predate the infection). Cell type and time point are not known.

The chain's CDR3 is CASSKRTGDHGYTF. The CDR3 DNA is TGTGCCAGCAGTAAGAGAACAGGGGACCATGGCTACACCTTC. The gene calls are TRBV11-1 and TRBJ1-2, with 7 bases matching TRBD1. The CDR3 totals 14 residues. The germline CDR1 and CDR2 sequences are SGHAT and FQDESV (reference sequence). V was clipped by 6 bases and J by 6 bases; unmatched bases: 10.